The T cell receptor beta chain under discussion was sequenced for a study of blood T cell repertoires in COVID-19. CDR3 length: 14 residues. V lost 6 bases, J lost 5 bases, and 9 bases stayed unmatched. Germline V CDR1 and CDR2: SGHTA, FQGNSA. Clones were read by immunoSEQ multiplex PCR, and TCRdb kept only the in-frame ones, dropping some. The sample carries 160,000 or so clones, 90% to 95% recorded once. The V gene is TRBV7-2, the J gene TRBJ1-2; TRBD1 aligns across 7 bases. This receptor was taken from a woman aged 60-75 years with COVID-19, enrolled during active disease. Sequencing was performed on peripheral blood. This CDR3 reads CASRYTGDWYGYTF. DNA of the CDR3: TGTGCCAGCAGATATACAGGGGACTGGTATGGCTACACCTTC.